The 5 T cell receptor beta chains below come from one sample, sequenced in a study of beta chain features in type 1 diabetes. Expressed TCRB transcripts were sequenced because the entire RNA isolate underwent reverse transcription. The repertoire was sequenced with immunoSEQ multiplex PCR; TCRdb's copy has only in-frame clones and lacks some. This sample has 200,000 to 250,000 clones, with 25% to 30% found just once. Sequencing was carried out using central memory CD4+ T cells from blood. The source is a man aged 25 to 40 in good health.

V and J are TRBV11-2 and TRBJ2-1, with a possible D match to TRBD1 (6 bases). V lost 5 bases, J lost 0 bases, and 11 bases lay in between. Looked up from germline, CDR1 is SGHAT and CDR2 is FQNNGV. This CDR3 contains 15 residues. DNA for the CDR3: TGTGCCAGCAGCCTCAGGGGTAGCTCCTACAATGAGCAGTTCTTC. Its translation is CASSLRGSSYNEQFF.

This clone appeared many times. V is TRBV27 and J is TRBJ2-3, with D possibly TRBD2 on 7 matching bases. The CDR3 consists of 13 residues. Germline V gene sequence: CDR1 MNHEY, CDR2 SMNVEV (reference sequence). V lost 7 bases and J 9 bases, leaving 17 bases between the germline ends. CDR3 amino acids: CASTTGTGRTQYF. As DNA, the CDR3 is TGTGCCAGCACGACAGGCACCGGGAGGACGCAGTATTTT.

This clone has a handful of counts. Other DNA sequences of this sample code for an identical CDR3. The chain is built from TRBV29-1 and TRBJ1-1; unclear D gene. Germline V gives CDR1 SQVTM, CDR2 ANQGSEA. The V and J ends lost 6 bases and 0 bases respectively, with 5 bases between them. The CDR3 consists of 11 residues. The CDR3 reads CSVVLNTEAFF. In DNA form, the CDR3 reads TGCAGCGTGGTCTTGAACACTGAAGCTTTCTTT.

This clone has more than one count but fewer than ten. V is TRBV7-2 and J is TRBJ2-3; D is possibly TRBD1 (5 bases). The ends were cut back, 1 base at V and 4 bases at J, with 6 bases in the middle. CDR3 length: 13 residues. Germline V gene lookup returns CDR1 SGHTA and CDR2 FQGNSA. The CDR3 protein is CASSLEGSDTQYF. CDR3 sequence (DNA): TGTGCCAGCAGCTTAGAGGGGTCAGATACGCAGTATTTT.

The rearrangement uses TRBV18 and TRBJ2-7; 12 nucleotides align to TRBD2. CDR3 length: 15 amino acids. Trimming at V came to 5 bases and at J to 3 bases, leaving 5 bases not matched to a gene. From germline, CDR1 is KGHSH and CDR2 LQKENI. This chain's CDR3 is CASSALAGGNYEQYF. For the CDR3, the DNA is TGTGCCAGCTCAGCACTAGCGGGGGGCAACTACGAGCAGTACTTC.